The 30 T cell receptor beta chains presented below share a single source sample, sequenced in a study of T cell clonality in common variable immunodeficiency. Study results and caveats: In common variable immunodeficiency, TCR beta chains reportedly carried fewer deletions and N-nucleotide insertions.

This table comes from immunoSEQ multiplex PCR, and its TCRdb copy is limited to in-frame clones, with some not included. Altogether about 16,000 clones were found in the sample, and no singletons occur. Their antigens remain unidentified. The material sequenced was peripheral blood mononuclear cells. The receptor set was obtained from a human donor with common variable immunodeficiency.

This chain's CDR3 is CASSAGQFYGYTF. CDR3 bases read: TGTGCCAGCAGCGCGGGACAGTTCTATGGC. The chain couples TRBV6-2 or TRBV6-3 to TRBJ1-2, with 7 bases aligning to TRBD1. The CDR3 end lies 3 residues beyond the end of the read and is filled in from the germline J gene. V lost 6 bases to trimming and J lost 4 bases; unmatched junction nucleotides: 5. CDR3 size: 13 residues. Germline V CDR1 and CDR2: MNHEY, SVGEGT.

On this clone: The read falls 3 residues short of the CDR3 end, and the missing part is taken from the germline J gene. The J gene is TRBJ2-1, the V gene TRBV2, with D perhaps TRBD2 (6 bases). Germline CDR1 is SNHLY and CDR2 is FYNNEI. CDR3 length: 15 amino acids. Trimming stripped 3 bases from V and 6 bases from J, with 15 bases between. The CDR3 sequence: CASSDWGVTFNEQFF. CDR3 DNA (partial): TGTGCCAGCAGTGATTGGGGGGTTACGTTCAATGAG.

There are a few counts of this clone. The CDR3 end is not reached by the read, which stops 3 residues before it; the germline J gene fills it in. V usage is TRBV5-1 and J usage is TRBJ1-4; 9 nucleotides line up with TRBD1. The V gene's germline CDR1 is SGHRS and CDR2 YFSETQ. V shed 0 bases, J shed 0 bases, and the junction held 0 bases outside the gene matches. CDR3 size: 16 residues. CDR3 DNA (partial): TGCGCCAGCAGCTTGGGGACAGGGGCAACTAATGAAAAA. Translating it yields CASSLGTGATNEK. The full CDR3 protein reads CASSLGTGATNEKLFF. The variable domain in full, completed from reference TRBV5-1 and TRBJ1-4, reads KAGVTQTPRYLIKTRGQQVTLSCSPISGHRSVSWYQQTPGQGLQFLFEYFSETQRNKGNFPGRFSGRQFSNSRSEMNVSTLELGDSALYLCASSLGTGATNEKLFFGSGTQLSVL.

To note about this clone: Sequencing ends 3 residues short of the CDR3 end; the germline J gene provides the rest. The chain couples TRBV7-2 to TRBJ1-2, with 9 bases matching TRBD1. J lost 5 bases, V lost 5 bases, and 3 bases had no gene match. The V gene's germline CDR1 is SGHTA and CDR2 FQGNSA. The CDR3 extends over 13 amino acids. CDR3 loop: CASSKGQGYGYTF. The sequenced CDR3 bases are TGTGCCAGCAGCAAAGGACAGGGGTATGGC.

The sample holds many counts of this clone. The observed sequence ends 3 residues before the CDR3 terminus, with the missing tail filled in from the germline J gene. The chain carries TRBV5-1 and TRBJ2-7; the D gene is possibly TRBD1 (6 bases). Per germline, CDR1 SGHRS and CDR2 YFSETQ. The V and J ends lost 0 bases and 2 bases respectively, with 9 bases between them. The length of the CDR3 is 14 residues. The DNA read from the CDR3 is TGCGCCAGCAGCTTGGTCACAGGGACCTACGAG. It is translated as CASSLVTGTYE. The complete CDR3 sequence is CASSLVTGTYEQYF. The variable domain in full, with the rest retrieved from reference TRBV5-1 and TRBJ2-7, is KAGVTQTPRYLIKTRGQQVTLSCSPISGHRSVSWYQQTPGQGLQFLFEYFSETQRNKGNFPGRFSGRQFSNSRSEMNVSTLELGDSALYLCASSLVTGTYEQYFGPGTRLTVT.

In regard to this clone: The sequenced fragment ends 3 residues before the CDR3 boundary, so the rest is inferred from the germline J gene. V is TRBV30 and J is TRBJ2-3, with 9 bases matching TRBD2. CDR1 and CDR2 (germline): GTSNPN, SVGIG (reference sequence). The trim removed 2 bases at V and 4 bases at J, leaving 4 bases unmatched. There are 14 residues in the CDR3. CDR3: CAWSLAGGPDTQYF. The DNA read from the CDR3 is TGTGCCTGGAGTCTCGCGGGGGGGCCAGATACG.

This clone was counted between two and nine times. The read falls 3 residues short of the CDR3 end, and the missing part is taken from the germline J gene. The chain has TRBV18 and TRBJ2-7, with 9 positions matching TRBD1. CDR1 and CDR2 (germline): KGHSH, LQKENI. V was clipped by 5 bases and J by 5 bases; unmatched bases: 10. CDR3 size: 15 residues. CDR3 protein: CASSKGQGLVHEQYF. The CDR3 DNA, read in part, is TGTGCCAGCTCAAAGGGACAGGGCCTCGTCCACGAG.

On this clone: The DNA ends 3 residues before the CDR3 does, and the rest of the CDR3 is filled in from the germline J gene. The gene calls are TRBV2 and TRBJ2-2; possibly TRBD1 for D (5 bases). Germline lookup yields CDR1 SNHLY and CDR2 FYNNEI. CDR3 length: 15 amino acids. Trimming took off 6 bases at V and 1 base at J, with 12 bases between the two ends. CDR3 in amino acids: CASRAGHLNTGELFF. The covered CDR3 bases are TGTGCCAGCAGGGCCGGACACCTGAACACCGGGGAG.

This clone came up many times. The read ends 3 residues early relative to the CDR3; the germline J gene fills the gap. The chain joins TRBV5-6 to TRBJ2-7; 9 bases are shared with TRBD1. J was trimmed by 3 bases and V by 4 bases; bases with no gene match: 5. CDR1 is SGHDT, CDR2 YYEEEE, per germline. CDR3 length: 14 amino acids. CDR3 region: CASSRTTGGYEQYF. The sequenced CDR3 bases are TGTGCCAGCAGCCGGACGACAGGGGGCTACGAG.

This clone has more than one count but fewer than ten. The observed sequence ends 3 residues before the CDR3 terminus, with the missing tail filled in from the germline J gene. This chain joins TRBV30 and TRBJ1-3; tentatively, D is TRBD1 (6 bases). The CDR3 contains 14 residues. Germline lookup yields CDR1 GTSNPN and CDR2 SVGIG (reference sequence). Trimming cost V 0 bases and J 4 bases, with 10 bases left between them. CDR3 protein: CAWSVTGFGNTIYF. The CDR3 bases that were read are TGTGCCTGGAGTGTTACAGGGTTCGGAAACACC.

To note about this clone: Coverage ceases 3 residues before the CDR3 finishes, and the germline J gene fills in the end. V gene TRBV7-2 combines with J gene TRBJ1-2; D gene uncertain. V was shortened by 1 base and J by 5 bases, with 5 bases between the two germline ends. Germline values: CDR1 SGHTA, CDR2 FQGNSA. CDR3 size: 12 residues. The CDR3 loop reads CASSLDRYGYTF. The sequenced part of the CDR3 DNA is TGTGCCAGCAGCTTAGACAGATATGGC. Using reference TRBV7-2 and TRBJ1-2 for the parts outside the CDR3, the full variable domain is GAGVSQSPSNKVTEKGKDVELRCDPISGHTALYWYRQSLGQGLEFLIYFQGNSAPDKSGLPSDRFSAERTGGSVSTLTIQRTQQEDSAVYLCASSLDRYGYTFGSGTRLTVV.

Many counts were recorded for this clone. The observed sequence ends 3 residues before the CDR3 terminus, with the missing tail filled in from the germline J gene. This rearrangement joins TRBV20-1 to TRBJ1-2, with a tentative D call TRBD1 (6 bases). Germline-derived CDR1 and CDR2 are DFQATT and SNEGSKA (reference sequence). The CDR3 sequence is 13 residues long. Between the trimmed V and J ends, which lost 5 bases and 4 bases, there was a span of 14 bases. This CDR3 is CSAPAGRGYGYTF. The part of the CDR3 DNA that was read is TGCAGTGCTCCCGCTGGCAGGGGCTATGGC.

The CDR3 DNA, read in part, is TGTGCCAGCAGCTTCTACGGAGATACG. Its translation is CASSFYGDT. The CDR3 in full is CASSFYGDTQYF. The chain recombines TRBV7-6 with TRBJ2-3; D uncertain. The sequenced fragment ends 3 residues before the CDR3 boundary, so the rest is inferred from the germline J gene. Germline V gene lookup returns CDR1 SGHVS and CDR2 FNYEAQ. V was trimmed by 3 bases and J by 5 bases, leaving 6 bases between them. There are 12 residues in the CDR3.

In the case of this clone: The read is 3 residues too short to cover the CDR3 end, so that end is filled in from the germline J gene. The chain uses TRBV2 and TRBJ2-1; 7 nucleotides align to TRBD1. V lost 6 bases, J lost 8 bases, and 16 bases stayed unmatched. This CDR3 is 16 amino acids long. The V gene's germline CDR1 is SNHLY and CDR2 FYNNEI. The CDR3 loop is CASRDWASGQNHEQFF. Incomplete CDR3 DNA: TGTGCCAGCAGAGATTGGGCGTCGGGACAGAACCATGAG. Looking up the rest from reference TRBV2 and TRBJ2-1 gives the full variable domain: EPEVTQTPSHQVTQMGQEVILRCVPISNHLYFYWYRQILGQKVEFLVSFYNNEISEKSEIFDDQFSVERPDGSNFTLKIRSTKLEDSAMYFCASRDWASGQNHEQFFGPGTRLTVL.

There are a few counts of this clone. The read terminates 3 residues ahead of where the CDR3 ends, so the germline J gene completes it. This chain joins TRBV7-3 and TRBJ2-1; 9 positions match TRBD1. This CDR3 region has 16 residues. Germline V gives CDR1 SGHTA, CDR2 FQGTGA. The junction had 13 bases not matched to a gene; V was cut back by 5 bases and J by 8 bases. This CDR3 reads CASSLLTPGQGYEQFF. CDR3 bases read: TGTGCCAGCAGCCTACTGACCCCGGGACAGGGATATGAG.

This clone was seen more than once but under ten times. The read gets to within 3 residues of the CDR3 end, and the germline J gene fills in the rest. The chain recombines TRBV30 with TRBJ1-5; 7 bases align to TRBD1. This CDR3 has 13 amino acids. The germline V gene has CDR1 GTSNPN and CDR2 SVGIG (reference sequence). With 4 bases clipped from V and 2 bases from J, the junction kept 2 bases outside the gene matches. Partial CDR3 DNA: TGTGCCTGGAACAGGGGTGGCAATCAGCCC. Protein: CAWNRGGNQP. The CDR3 in full is CAWNRGGNQPQHF.

The DNA read from the CDR3 is TGTGCCAGCAGCAGACAGGGTGGGGAGACC. This sequence encodes CASSRQGGET. The whole CDR3 is CASSRQGGETQYF. The rearrangement links TRBV7-2 to TRBJ2-5; 7 nucleotides match TRBD1. The read is 3 residues too short to cover the CDR3 end, so that end is filled in from the germline J gene. The CDR3 has 13 amino acids. The V gene's germline CDR1 is SGHTA and CDR2 FQGNSA. J gave up 5 bases and V 5 bases, and 5 bases lay outside the gene matches.

On this clone itself: The observed sequence ends 3 residues before the CDR3 terminus, with the missing tail filled in from the germline J gene. This rearrangement joins TRBV2 to TRBJ2-1; TRBD1 is a possible D gene (6 bases). Trimming took off 6 bases at V and 0 bases at J, with 12 bases between the two ends. Germline CDR1 is SNHLY and CDR2 is FYNNEI. The CDR3 runs 15 residues. The CDR3 is CASRDTGTSYNEQFF. CDR3 DNA, as far as it was read: TGTGCCAGCAGGGATACAGGGACCTCCTACAATGAG.

Only a few counts were recorded for this clone. Coverage ceases 3 residues before the CDR3 finishes, and the germline J gene fills in the end. V is TRBV7-9 and J is TRBJ1-3, with unresolved D. CDR3 length: 15 amino acids. Trimming pared 5 bases from V and 4 bases from J, leaving 15 bases between. Germline assignment: CDR1 SEHNR and CDR2 FQNEAQ (reference sequence). Incomplete CDR3 DNA: TGTGCCAGCAGCCACGCTGCGGGGAAAGGAAACACC. This encodes CASSHAAGKGNT. The entire CDR3 is CASSHAAGKGNTIYF.

Many counts were recorded for this clone. The read falls 3 residues short of the CDR3 end, and the missing part is taken from the germline J gene. The chain uses TRBV5-1 and TRBJ1-6, with TRBD1 matching over 7 bases. The trim removed 0 bases at V and 7 bases at J, leaving 1 base unmatched. The CDR3 runs 14 residues. Per the germline V gene, CDR1 is SGHRS and CDR2 is YFSETQ. CDR3 bases read: TGCGCCAGCAGCTTGGGACAGGGCAATTCACCC. This encodes CASSLGQGNSP. In full, the CDR3 reads CASSLGQGNSPLHF.

About this clone itself: The sequence runs out 3 residues before the end of the CDR3; the remainder is reconstructed from the germline J gene. The V gene is TRBV5-6, the J gene TRBJ2-5; D is unclear. V dropped 3 bases and J dropped 4 bases, with 13 bases sitting between them. Looked up from germline, CDR1 is SGHDT and CDR2 is YYEEEE. The CDR3 consists of 14 residues. Incomplete CDR3 DNA: TGTGCCAGCAGCTCCTTAGACATTCCAGAGACC. It codes for CASSSLDIPET. The whole CDR3 protein is CASSSLDIPETQYF.

This clone was counted a few times. The sequenced CDR3 bases are TGTGCCAGCACTGGAGGGTACTACGAG. Encoded protein: CASTGGYYE. The CDR3 in full is CASTGGYYEQYF. The chain employs TRBV2 and TRBJ2-7, with D perhaps TRBD2 (6 bases). The sequence runs out 3 residues before the end of the CDR3; the remainder is reconstructed from the germline J gene. Per the germline V gene, CDR1 is SNHLY and CDR2 is FYNNEI. The germline V and J ends were trimmed by 7 bases and 3 bases, with 10 bases remaining between them. The CDR3 loop spans 12 amino acids. Based on the CDR3 plus reference TRBV2 and TRBJ2-7, the full variable domain is EPEVTQTPSHQVTQMGQEVILRCVPISNHLYFYWYRQILGQKVEFLVSFYNNEISEKSEIFDDQFSVERPDGSNFTLKIRSTKLEDSAMYFCASTGGYYEQYFGPGTRLTVT.

This clone was recorded a few times. The read ends 3 residues before the CDR3 terminus; that terminus is restored from the germline J gene. This chain joins TRBV18 and TRBJ2-3, with 7 positions matching TRBD2. The V segment lost 3 bases and the J segment 6 bases; nucleotides outside the gene matches: 6. Germline assignment: CDR1 KGHSH and CDR2 LQKENI. This CDR3 region has 14 residues. This CDR3 reads CASSPLSAGDTQYF. The part of the CDR3 DNA that was read is TGTGCCAGCTCACCCCTGTCAGCGGGGGATACG.

This clone turned up a few times. The read comes to an end 3 residues before the CDR3 does, leaving the germline J gene to fill in the end. This chain links TRBV7-2 with TRBJ2-2; no reliable D call. From germline, CDR1 is SGHTA and CDR2 FQGNSA. The ends were cut back, 3 bases at V and 4 bases at J, with 6 bases in the middle. The CDR3 is made up of 13 amino acids. The sequenced CDR3 bases are TGTGCCAGCAGCTTCTATCTCACCGGGGAG. This translates into CASSFYLTGE. The full-length CDR3 reads as CASSFYLTGELFF.

This clone was seen repeatedly, ten times or more. The read ends 3 residues early relative to the CDR3; the germline J gene fills the gap. V is TRBV20-1 and J is TRBJ2-1, with 8 bases lining up with TRBD1. V was pared by 2 bases and J by 9 bases, with 3 bases of the junction left unmatched. The CDR3 sequence is 12 residues long. Germline CDR1 DFQATT, CDR2 SNEGSKA (reference sequence). The CDR3 spells CSARQGAGEQFF. The sequenced part of the CDR3 DNA is TGCAGTGCTAGACAGGGGGCAGGTGAG.

This clone was detected many times. Here the CDR3 reads CASSPGQSFSGNTIYF. Incomplete CDR3 DNA: TGCGCCAGCAGCCCGGGACAGAGTTTCTCTGGAAACACC. V gene TRBV5-1 combines with J gene TRBJ1-3; 7 bases agree with TRBD1. The read falls 3 residues short of the CDR3 end, and the missing part is taken from the germline J gene. This CDR3 spans 16 amino acids. V lost 4 bases, J lost 0 bases, and 7 bases stayed unmatched. CDR1 and CDR2 from the germline V gene are SGHRS and YFSETQ.

As regards this clone: The read stops 3 residues short of the end of the CDR3; the missing end is completed from the germline J gene. The chain joins TRBV20-1 to TRBJ2-3, with a weak D call TRBD2 (6 bases). V was shortened by 5 bases and J by 1 base, with 13 bases between the two germline ends. Germline CDR1 and CDR2: DFQATT and SNEGSKA (reference sequence). There are 14 residues in the CDR3. The CDR3 spells CSALKRVGTDTQYF. The sequenced part of the CDR3 DNA is TGCAGTGCTCTCAAGCGGGTCGGCACAGATACG.

The sample holds a few counts of this clone. Read coverage stops 3 residues before the CDR3 terminus; the germline J gene supplies the remainder. J is TRBJ1-3 and V is TRBV7-8; 7 positions agree with TRBD1. V trimming: 5 bases; J trimming: 3 bases; junction bases outside the gene matches: 7. CDR1 and CDR2 (germline): SGHVS, FQNEAQ. The CDR3 sequence is 15 residues long. CDR3 DNA (partial): TGTGCCAGCAGCCGAGACAGGGCCTTTGGAAACACC. It encodes CASSRDRAFGNT. The whole CDR3 protein is CASSRDRAFGNTIYF.

There are a few counts of this clone. The CDR3 end falls 3 residues outside the read, so it is completed with the germline J gene. J is TRBJ1-4 and V is TRBV18, with a tentative D call TRBD1 (5 bases). Germline lookup yields CDR1 KGHSH and CDR2 LQKENI. The CDR3 is made up of 15 amino acids. V was pared by 3 bases and J by 4 bases, with 12 bases between. The DNA read from the CDR3 is TGTGCCAGCTCACCCGGGTATCAGGGTAATGAAAAA. It encodes CASSPGYQGNEK. The whole CDR3 sequence is CASSPGYQGNEKLFF.

As concerns this clone: The CDR3 end is not reached by the read, which stops 3 residues before it; the germline J gene fills it in. V gene TRBV18 combines with J gene TRBJ2-7; weak D call: TRBD1 (6 bases). The CDR3 consists of 13 residues. V gave up 3 bases and J gave up 5 bases, with 11 bases separating them. Germline V CDR1 and CDR2: KGHSH, LQKENI. The sequenced part of the CDR3 DNA is TGTGCCAGCTCACCGTGGACAGTCAACGAG. It yields the protein CASSPWTVNE. From start to end, the CDR3 is CASSPWTVNEQYF.